These 32 T cell receptor beta chains were sequenced from one sample in a study of blood T cell repertoires in COVID-19. TCRdb keeps only in-frame clones here, not all; method: immunoSEQ multiplex PCR. The table shows roughly 53,000 clones, with more than 85% occurring only once. Sequencing was carried out using peripheral blood. The source is a human donor in a cohort sampled during active COVID-19.

To note about this clone: At one of its ends the junction is not consistent with the germline gene, which may arise from a read error. The rearrangement links TRBV5-1 to TRBJ1-3; possible D gene TRBD1, 6 bases. Germline CDR1 and CDR2: SGHRS and YFSETQ. The CDR3 has 14 amino acids. CDR3 loop: CASSLGGAGNTIYF. The CDR3 DNA is TGCGCCAGCAGTTTGGGGGGCGCCGGAAACACCATATATTTT. Filled out from reference TRBV5-1 and TRBJ1-3, the complete variable domain reads KAGVTQTPRYLIKTRGQQVTLSCSPISGHRSVSWYQQTPGQGLQFLFEYFSETQRNKGNFPGRFSGRQFSNSRSEMNVSTLELGDSALYLCASSLGGAGNTIYFGEGSWLTVV.

The sample holds one count of this clone. The chain uses TRBV27 and TRBJ1-6; no reliable D call. The CDR3 extends over 16 amino acids. Trimming stripped 7 bases from V and 8 bases from J, with 21 bases between. Germline CDR1 reads MNHEY; CDR2 reads SMNVEV (reference sequence). The CDR3 is CASMRVPTRWDSPLHF. The CDR3, as DNA: TGTGCCAGCATGAGGGTACCGACAAGGTGGGATTCACCCCTCCACTTT.

This clone has a handful of counts. The J gene is TRBJ2-1, the V gene TRBV6-6; 11 bases align to TRBD2. Losses at the gene ends were 0 bases for V and 9 bases for J; bases not matched to a gene: 7. The CDR3 has 16 residues. Germline V gene lookup returns CDR1 MNHNY and CDR2 SVGAGI (reference sequence). This CDR3 reads CASSYSRASGGSEQFF. The CDR3 coding sequence is TGTGCCAGCAGTTACTCGCGGGCTAGCGGGGGGAGTGAGCAGTTCTTC.

This clone was detected once. V is TRBV5-1 and J is TRBJ1-1; no clear D gene. Germline V gene data show CDR1 as SGHRS and CDR2 as YFSETQ. Trimming shortened V by 0 bases and J by 4 bases, and 7 bases separated the two germline ends. This CDR3 comprises 13 residues. CDR3 sequence (DNA): TGCGCCAGCAGCTTGGGGGCTACCACTGAAGCTTTCTTT. It translates to CASSLGATTEAFF.

The chain couples TRBV12-3 or TRBV12-4 to TRBJ1-6; 7 positions match TRBD1. The J segment lost 5 bases and the V segment lost 6 bases, leaving 1 base of the junction unmatched. The CDR3 spans 13 residues. The CDR3 loop is CASRGQNNSPLHF. CDR3 bases: TGTGCCAGCAGGGGACAGAATAATTCACCCCTCCACTTT.

The gene calls are TRBV7-3 and TRBJ2-3; a possible D gene is TRBD2 (6 bases). The CDR3 loop spans 16 amino acids. Germline V gene sequence: CDR1 SGHTA, CDR2 FQGTGA. V dropped 5 bases and J dropped 2 bases, with 17 bases sitting between them. CDR3 coding DNA: TGTGCCAGCAGCCGGGCGGGGCGGCCCGCCACAGATACGCAGTATTTT. This gives the protein CASSRAGRPATDTQYF.

The rearrangement links TRBV29-1 to TRBJ2-3; perhaps TRBD2 as D (5 bases). V gave up 6 bases and J gave up 2 bases, with 9 bases separating them. This CDR3 is 12 amino acids long. CDR1 SQVTM and CDR2 ANQGSEA come from the germline V gene. The CDR3 nucleotides are TGCAGCGTGGGAGAGTTCACAGATACGCAGTATTTT. It translates to CSVGEFTDTQYF.

This clone was seen only once. The chain links TRBV12-3 or TRBV12-4 to TRBJ1-1, with 8 bases identical to TRBD1. The V segment lost 6 bases and the J segment 5 bases; nucleotides outside the gene matches: 5. This CDR3 has 13 amino acids. CDR3 in amino acids: CASRGTGGTEAFF. CDR3 DNA sequence: TGTGCCAGCAGGGGGACAGGTGGAACTGAAGCTTTCTTT.

The rearrangement uses TRBV29-1 and TRBJ2-5; D is possibly TRBD2 (6 bases). The CDR3 spans 17 residues. CDR1 is SQVTM, CDR2 ANQGSEA, per germline. Trimming took off 5 bases at V and 1 base at J, with 23 bases between the two ends. The CDR3 DNA sequence: TGCAGCGTTCTCTTACCGACCCAACTAGCTACCCAAGAGACCCAGTACTTC. This codes for CSVLLPTQLATQETQYF. The full variable domain, completed using reference TRBV29-1 and TRBJ2-5, is SAVISQKPSRDICQRGTSLTIQCQVDSQVTMMFWYRQQPGQSLTLIATANQGSEATYESGFVIDKFPISRPNLTFSTLTVSNMSPEDSSIYLCSVLLPTQLATQETQYFGPGTRLLVL.

The chain is built from TRBV5-1 and TRBJ1-1; 8 bases align to TRBD1. Germline V lookup: CDR1 SGHRS, CDR2 YFSETQ. This CDR3 has 13 amino acids. J was trimmed by 4 bases and V by 4 bases; bases with no gene match: 3. CDR3: CASSQTGGTEAFF. Here the CDR3 DNA reads TGCGCCAGCAGCCAAACAGGGGGCACTGAAGCTTTCTTT.

V gene TRBV21-1 combines with J gene TRBJ1-4. TRBV21-1 is flagged as a pseudogene. The CDR3 totals 16 residues. The CDR3, as DNA: TGTGCCAGGTTGGACATCCGGGGGAGGACTAATGAAAAACTGTTTTTT. Its protein is CARLDIRGRTNEKLFF.

The V call is TRBV2, the J call TRBJ2-5, with a possible D match to TRBD1 (6 bases). Deletions cut 9 bases from V and 5 bases from J, with 13 bases between. Germline values: CDR1 SNHLY, CDR2 FYNNEI. The CDR3 is 12 amino acids. The CDR3 protein is CASSQGSETQYF. Here the CDR3 DNA reads TGTGCCAGTTCACAGGGTTCGGAGACCCAGTACTTC.

The V call is TRBV6-5, the J call TRBJ1-5; D gene unclear. The CDR3 spans 15 residues. Per germline, CDR1 MNHEY and CDR2 SVGAGI. The ends were cut back, 0 bases at V and 2 bases at J, with 8 bases in the middle. Here the CDR3 reads CASSYSRRGNQPQHF. The CDR3 DNA follows: TGTGCCAGCAGTTACTCCAGGAGGGGCAATCAGCCCCAGCATTTT.

The chain links TRBV18 to TRBJ2-7; 9 bases map to TRBD1. The CDR3 runs 15 residues. J lost 4 bases, V lost 3 bases, and 7 bases had no gene match. The germline CDR1 and CDR2 sequences are KGHSH and LQKENI. Written as DNA, the CDR3 is TGTGCCAGCTCACCCGCCGGGACAGGGAGGTACGAGCAGTACTTC. Translated: CASSPAGTGRYEQYF.

Sample share makes this clone medium-sized. The chain combines TRBV7-9 with TRBJ2-1, with TRBD2 matching 13 bases. CDR1 is SEHNR and CDR2 is FQNEAQ in the germline V gene (reference sequence). CDR3 length equals 19 residues. J lost 8 bases, V lost 4 bases, and 17 bases had no gene match. As DNA, the CDR3 is TGTGCCAGCAGCTCGGGACTAGCGGGAATGGATGGAGCGGCGGATGAGCAGTTCTTC. Translated: CASSSGLAGMDGAADEQFF.

The rearrangement joins TRBV5-6 to TRBJ2-4; tentative D call: TRBD1 (5 bases). The ends were cut back, 0 bases at V and 0 bases at J, with 13 bases in the middle. The germline gives CDR1 SGHDT, CDR2 YYEEEE. This CDR3 spans 17 amino acids. The CDR3 DNA is TGTGCCAGCAGCTTGGCCAGGGCAGACGTAGCCAAAAACATTCAGTACTTC. Protein: CASSLARADVAKNIQYF.

The genes are TRBV7-2 and TRBJ2-7, with unresolved D. Trimming removed 1 base from V and 7 bases from J, with 11 bases in between. Germline loops: CDR1 SGHTA, CDR2 FQGNSA. This CDR3 contains 13 residues. CDR3 loop: CASSLGLLREQYF. The CDR3 DNA is TGTGCCAGCAGCTTAGGACTTCTGCGAGAGCAGTACTTC.

The chain uses TRBV11-2 and TRBJ2-3, with 9 bases fitting TRBD2. Germline CDR1 and CDR2: SGHAT and FQNNGV. The trim removed 3 bases at V and 3 bases at J, leaving 4 bases unmatched. This CDR3 is built from 15 residues. The CDR3 nucleotides read TGTGCCAGCAGCTTTGCGGGGGGGGTAACAGATACGCAGTATTTT. It codes for CASSFAGGVTDTQYF.

This sequence joins TRBV5-4 and TRBJ1-1, with D perhaps matching TRBD1 (6 bases). Per germline, CDR1 SGHNT and CDR2 YYREEE (reference sequence). The germline V and J ends were trimmed by 4 bases and 2 bases, with 12 bases remaining between them. The CDR3 extends over 14 amino acids. This CDR3 is CASSRGQFNTEAFF. CDR3 DNA sequence: TGTGCCAGCAGCAGGGGACAATTTAACACTGAAGCTTTCTTT. The variable domain in full, completed from reference TRBV5-4 and TRBJ1-1, reads ETGVTQSPTHLIKTRGQQVTLRCSSQSGHNTVSWYQQALGQGPQFIFQYYREEENGRGNFPPRFSGLQFPNYSSELNVNALELDDSALYLCASSRGQFNTEAFFGQGTRLTVV.

The chain uses TRBV6-6 and TRBJ1-5; the D gene is possibly TRBD1 (6 bases). The CDR3 extends over 13 amino acids. In germline, CDR1 is MNHNY, CDR2 SVGAGI (reference sequence). V was trimmed by 2 bases and J by 5 bases, leaving 7 bases between them. CDR3 sequence reads: CASSYRTDQPQHF. CDR3 nucleotide sequence: TGTGCCAGCAGTTACCGGACAGATCAGCCCCAGCATTTT.

V and J are TRBV11-3 and TRBJ2-1; D gene unclear. V was shortened by 0 bases and J by 10 bases, with 10 bases between the two germline ends. Germline CDR1 SGHNT, CDR2 YENEEA. CDR3 length equals 13 residues. The chain's CDR3 is CASSLDGSGEQFF. In nucleotides, the CDR3 is TGTGCCAGCAGCTTAGATGGGTCCGGGGAGCAGTTCTTC.

The V and J genes are TRBV12-3 or TRBV12-4 and TRBJ1-2; D not resolved. The V and J ends lost 2 bases and 7 bases respectively, with 8 bases between them. The CDR3 contains 12 residues. This chain's CDR3 is CASSLRVRGYTF. The CDR3 nucleotides read TGTGCCAGCAGTTTACGTGTCCGTGGCTACACCTTC.

The chain uses TRBV28 and TRBJ1-4; maybe TRBD1 (6 bases). Trimming removed 5 bases at V and 8 bases at J, with 18 bases between. The germline CDR1 and CDR2 sequences are MDHEN and SYDVKM. The CDR3 runs to 15 residues. For the CDR3, the DNA is TGTGCCAGCAGTCCCTCCGGGACATCAGCCGAAAAACTGTTTTTT. This gives the protein CASSPSGTSAEKLFF.

V is TRBV11-3 and J is TRBJ2-5, with unresolved D. CDR1 SGHNT and CDR2 YENEEA come from the germline V gene. This CDR3 spans 13 amino acids. Trimming cost V 4 bases and J 5 bases, with 11 bases left between them. CDR3 region: CASSSPPQETQYF. For the CDR3, the DNA is TGTGCCAGCAGCTCCCCCCCTCAGGAGACCCAGTACTTC.

The chain carries TRBV18 and TRBJ1-6, with TRBD1 as a possible D gene (5 bases). V lost 3 bases, J lost 10 bases, and 13 bases lay in between. Germline lookup yields CDR1 KGHSH and CDR2 LQKENI. The CDR3 has 14 amino acids. The CDR3 DNA reads TGTGCCAGCTCACCGGGCAGGGCGAACTCACCCCTCCACTTT. Amino acids: CASSPGRANSPLHF.

The chain has TRBV18 and TRBJ2-2; D gene unclear. This CDR3 region has 16 residues. V gave up 1 base and J gave up 0 bases, with 9 bases separating them. Germline CDR1 reads KGHSH; CDR2 reads LQKENI. The CDR3 loop is CASSPQAGSNTGELFF. CDR3 nucleotide sequence: TGTGCCAGCTCACCACAGGCAGGTTCGAACACCGGGGAGCTGTTTTTT.

This chain uses TRBV9 with TRBJ1-4; a possible D gene is TRBD1 (6 bases). The germline gives CDR1 SGDLS, CDR2 YYNGEE. The CDR3 contains 14 residues. The V and J ends lost 4 bases and 6 bases respectively, with 13 bases between them. DNA of the CDR3: TGTGCCAGCAGCCTCGGATGGGGGCATGAAAAACTGTTTTTT. This gives the protein CASSLGWGHEKLFF.

The chain is built from TRBV27 and TRBJ2-1; 13 nucleotides match TRBD2. V lost 2 bases to trimming and J lost 2 bases; unmatched junction nucleotides: 3. The germline gives CDR1 MNHEY, CDR2 SMNVEV (reference sequence). The CDR3 totals 17 residues. CDR3 nucleotides: TGTGCCAGCAGTTTAGGGACTAGCGGGATGACCTACAATGAGCAGTTCTTC. It translates to CASSLGTSGMTYNEQFF.

The genes are TRBV6-1 and TRBJ1-5; D is possibly TRBD1 (5 bases). CDR1 is MNHNS, CDR2 SASEGT, per germline. Trimming cost V 0 bases and J 7 bases, with 16 bases left between them. There are 16 residues in the CDR3. The CDR3 loop reads CASSEARPQGVQPQHF. CDR3 in DNA: TGTGCCAGCAGTGAAGCTCGTCCGCAGGGTGTACAGCCCCAGCATTTT.

The chain couples TRBV6-5 to TRBJ1-5; D might be TRBD1 (5 bases). The CDR3 sequence is 13 residues long. The ends were cut back, 11 bases at V and 5 bases at J, with 16 bases in the middle. Per the germline V gene, CDR1 is MNHEY and CDR2 is SVGAGI. The CDR3 coding sequence is TGTGCCGCGGGGAGGGGTGGGGATCAGCCCCAGCATTTT. Translated: CAAGRGGDQPQHF.

This clone was seen a handful of times. The chain couples TRBV27 to TRBJ2-2, with D perhaps TRBD1 (6 bases). Germline CDR1 and CDR2: MNHEY and SMNVEV (reference sequence). CDR3 length: 12 residues. V dropped 6 bases and J dropped 5 bases, with 7 bases sitting between them. The CDR3 DNA follows: TGTGCCAGCAGAACAGGGACCGGGGAGCTGTTTTTT. Amino acid sequence: CASRTGTGELFF.

In nucleotides, the CDR3 is TGTGCCAGCAGCAAGGAAGGGAGGGATCAAGGGGATACGCAGTATTTT. Translating gives CASSKEGRDQGDTQYF. The J gene is TRBJ2-3, the V gene TRBV21-1; TRBD2 is the table's D call, not checked against the DNA. TRBV21-1 is tagged as a pseudogene. The CDR3 contains 16 residues.